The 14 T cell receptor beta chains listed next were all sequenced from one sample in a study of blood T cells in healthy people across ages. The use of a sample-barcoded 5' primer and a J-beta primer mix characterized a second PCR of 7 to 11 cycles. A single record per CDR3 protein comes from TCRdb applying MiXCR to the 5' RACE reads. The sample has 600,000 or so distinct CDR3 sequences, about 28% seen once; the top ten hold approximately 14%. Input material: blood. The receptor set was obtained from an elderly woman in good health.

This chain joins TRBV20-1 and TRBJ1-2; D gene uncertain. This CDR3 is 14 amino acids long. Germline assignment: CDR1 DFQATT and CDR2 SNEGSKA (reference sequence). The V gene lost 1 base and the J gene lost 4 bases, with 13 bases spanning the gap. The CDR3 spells CSARVSVGSYGYTF. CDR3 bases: TGCAGTGCTAGAGTCTCGGTAGGGAGCTATGGCTACACCTTC.

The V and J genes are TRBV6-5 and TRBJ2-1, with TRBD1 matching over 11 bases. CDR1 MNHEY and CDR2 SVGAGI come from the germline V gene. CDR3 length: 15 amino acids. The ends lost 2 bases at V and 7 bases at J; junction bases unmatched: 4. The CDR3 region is CASSYRDRGSNEQFF. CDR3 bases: TGTGCCAGCAGTTACCGGGACAGGGGGAGTAATGAGCAGTTCTTC.

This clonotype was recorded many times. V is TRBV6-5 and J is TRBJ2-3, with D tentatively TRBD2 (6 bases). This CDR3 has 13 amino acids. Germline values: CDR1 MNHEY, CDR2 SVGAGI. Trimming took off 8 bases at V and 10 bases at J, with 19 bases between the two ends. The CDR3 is CASWDSFHGAQYF. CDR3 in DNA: TGTGCCAGCTGGGACTCCTTTCATGGTGCGCAGTATTTT.

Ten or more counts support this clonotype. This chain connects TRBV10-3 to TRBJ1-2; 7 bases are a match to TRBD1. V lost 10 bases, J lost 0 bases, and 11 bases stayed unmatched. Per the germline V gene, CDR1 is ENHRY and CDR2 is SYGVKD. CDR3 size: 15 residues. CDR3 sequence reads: CASGGGGASNYGYTF. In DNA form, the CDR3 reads TGTGCCAGCGGAGGAGGGGGCGCGTCTAACTATGGCTACACCTTC.

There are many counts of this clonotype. This chain's CDR3 is CASSLSTVGGQEQYF. The DNA of the CDR3 is TGTGCCAGCTCCCTATCCACGGTGGGGGGTCAAGAGCAGTACTTC. V is TRBV6-2 or TRBV6-3 and J is TRBJ2-7; D might be TRBD2 (6 bases). Per the germline V gene, CDR1 is MNHEY and CDR2 is SVGEGT. V shed 8 bases and J shed 7 bases, with 24 bases lying between them. CDR3 size: 15 residues.

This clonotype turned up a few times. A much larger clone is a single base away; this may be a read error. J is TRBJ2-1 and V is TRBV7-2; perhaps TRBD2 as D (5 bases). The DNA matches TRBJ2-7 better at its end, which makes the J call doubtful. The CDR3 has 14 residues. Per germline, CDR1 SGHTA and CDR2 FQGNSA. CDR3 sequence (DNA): TGTGCCAGCAAGGAGGTTAAACTCTACAATGAGCAGTACTTC. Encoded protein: CASKEVKLYNEQYF.

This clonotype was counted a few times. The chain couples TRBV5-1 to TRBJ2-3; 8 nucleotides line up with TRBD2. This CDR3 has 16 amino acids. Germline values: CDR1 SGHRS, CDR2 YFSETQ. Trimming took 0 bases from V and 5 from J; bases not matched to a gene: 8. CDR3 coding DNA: TGCGCCAGCAGCTTGGCGGCGGGGGGCCTAGGAGATACGCAGTATTTT. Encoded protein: CASSLAAGGLGDTQYF.

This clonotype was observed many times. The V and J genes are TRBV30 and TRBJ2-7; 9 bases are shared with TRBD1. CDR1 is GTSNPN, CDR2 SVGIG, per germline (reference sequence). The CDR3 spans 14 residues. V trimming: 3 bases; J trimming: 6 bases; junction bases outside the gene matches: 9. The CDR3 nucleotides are TGTGCCTGGAGGGGAAATAGACAGGGGGTCGAGCAGTACTTC. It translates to CAWRGNRQGVEQYF.

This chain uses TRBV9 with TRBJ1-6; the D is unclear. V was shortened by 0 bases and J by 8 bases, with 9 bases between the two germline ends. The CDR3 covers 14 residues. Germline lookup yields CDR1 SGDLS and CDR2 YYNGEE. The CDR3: CASSVEEGYSPLHF. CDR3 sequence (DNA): TGTGCCAGCAGCGTAGAAGAGGGCTATTCACCCCTCCACTTT.

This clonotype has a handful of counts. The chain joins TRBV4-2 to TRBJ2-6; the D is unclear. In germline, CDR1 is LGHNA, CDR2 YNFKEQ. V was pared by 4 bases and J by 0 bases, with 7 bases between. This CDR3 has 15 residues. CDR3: CASSRAISGANVLTF. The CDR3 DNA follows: TGTGCCAGCAGCCGGGCCATCTCTGGGGCCAACGTCCTGACTTTC.

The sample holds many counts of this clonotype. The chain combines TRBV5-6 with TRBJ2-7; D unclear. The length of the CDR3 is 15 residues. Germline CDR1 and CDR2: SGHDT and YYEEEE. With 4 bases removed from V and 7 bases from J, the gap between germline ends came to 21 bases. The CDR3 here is CASSQRWDYLVEQYF. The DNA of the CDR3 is TGTGCCAGCAGCCAAAGGTGGGATTACCTTGTTGAGCAGTACTTC.

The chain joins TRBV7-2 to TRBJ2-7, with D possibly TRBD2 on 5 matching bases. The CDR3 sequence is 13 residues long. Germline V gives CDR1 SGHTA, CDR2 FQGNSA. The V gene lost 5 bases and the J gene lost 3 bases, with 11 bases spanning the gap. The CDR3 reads CASSAGESYEQYF. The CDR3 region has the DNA TGTGCCAGCAGCGCCGGGGAGAGCTACGAGCAGTACTTC.

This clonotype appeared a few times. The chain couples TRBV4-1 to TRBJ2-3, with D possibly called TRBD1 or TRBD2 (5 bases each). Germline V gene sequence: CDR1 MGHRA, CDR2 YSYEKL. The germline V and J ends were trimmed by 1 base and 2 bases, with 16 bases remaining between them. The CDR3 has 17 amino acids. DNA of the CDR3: TGCGCCAGCAGCCAAGGTGGGGACGTAGGGTTCACAGATACGCAGTATTTT. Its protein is CASSQGGDVGFTDTQYF.

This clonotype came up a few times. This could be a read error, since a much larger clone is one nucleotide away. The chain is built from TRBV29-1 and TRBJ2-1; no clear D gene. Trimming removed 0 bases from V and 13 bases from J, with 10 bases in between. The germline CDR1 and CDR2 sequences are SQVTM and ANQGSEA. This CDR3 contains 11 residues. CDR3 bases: TGCAGCGTTGAAGATGGGAAGACCCAGTTCTTC. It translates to CSVEDGKTQFF.